This TCR beta chain was captured by sequencing in a study of T-cell reconstitution after alpha-beta-depleted transplantation in children (dated by TCRdb to 2015 to 2016). The study in broad terms: T-cell immune reconstitution after TCRalphabeta/CD19-depleted allogeneic hematopoietic cell transplantation in children was quantitatively tracked in the study by means of TCR repertoire profiling. Here is what the overall study found, with its caveats: About two months after transplant, the apparently early recovery of alphabetaT-cell counts reportedly depended on just several hundred clones that had expanded rapidly and came from non-depleted graft cells. The high TCRbeta diversity at day 60 in some patients was ascribed to recipient T cells and intrathymic progenitors that had survived conditioning. The frequencies of hyperexpanded clones fell over the following months, and after one year, T-cell counts and TCRbeta diversity were mostly attributed to newly produced T cells.

Regarding this clonotype: Which antigen it targets is not known. No per-base quality is available; no much larger clone lies one base away.

Library generation was performed with PCR. TCRdb records Illumina HiSeq 2500 as the sequencer. TCR libraries were prepared with molecular barcoding, using unique molecular identifiers to normalize TCRbeta repertoire quantification. Through fastp at Q25 and MiXCR, TCRdb rebuilt clones from the public reads, retaining in-frame beta chains. Rows are unified per CDR3 protein, each entry keeping the most common DNA and genes. Present in this sample are about 420,000 distinct CDR3 sequences, around 15% of which were seen just once. The ten largest clonotypes hold over 25% of the sample. Taken with the paper, the label for treatment or condition translates to: allogeneic hematopoietic cell transplantation with graft depleted of TCRalphabeta T cells and CD19 B cells. TCRalphabeta/CD19-depleted allogeneic hematopoietic cell grafts were given to the transplant recipients, all of whom were children. V gives up 6 bases and J gives up 4 bases, and the segment between their germline ends measures 19 bases. Taken from cysteine to phenylalanine, the CDR3 has 15 residues. Of all the DNA, just the CDR3 is kept, 45 bases in frame from base 1. The germline V gene gives CDR1 as MNHNS and CDR2 as SASEGT.

This specimen was PBMCs, mostly from graft donor cells, taken 360 days after TCRalphabeta/CD19-depleted stem cell transplant. This sequence originates from a boy less than two years old who had a stem cell transplant for Wiskott-Aldrich syndrome, so the T cells may come from the graft donor. The chain joins TRBV6-1 to TRBJ2-7, with a tentative D gene TRBD2 over 6 matching bases. The DNA sequence is as follows: TGTGCCAGCAGCGAATTCTCGGGACTTTCATACGAGCAGTACTTC. Translated, this is CASSEFSGLSYEQYF.